This is a list of T cell receptor gamma chains from one sample in a study of Vδ1+ human thymocytes. TCRdb reprocessed the multiplex PCR reads through CATT. The sample contains approximately 20,000 gamma-chain clones, roughly 15% of which appear only once. Sequenced material: Vdelta1+ gamma-delta thymocytes from the thymus. The receptors derive from a child under two years old who had congenital heart surgery. The CDR3 runs from the conserved cysteine through the conserved F or W. Clone size appears in some rows only: once, few, many, or a class for an expanded clone.

18,TRGJ1/TRGJ2,once,TRGV3,CATWDTDPPLLNYYEKLF,TGTGCCACCTGGGACACAGATCCGCCCTTGTTGAATTATTATGAGAAACTCTTT
17,TRGJ1/TRGJ2,few,TRGV8,CATWGHSWASNYYKKLF,TGTGCCACCTGGGGCCACTCCTGGGCGTCGAATTATTATAAGAAACTCTTT
14,TRGJ1/TRGJ2,.,TRGV4,CATWDGRAYYKKLF,TGTGCCACCTGGGATGGTCGGGCTTATTATAAGAAACTCTTT
15,TRGJ1/TRGJ2,.,TRGV9,CALWEVNTRYYKKLF,TGTGCCTTGTGGGAGGTGAATACCCGTTATTATAAGAAACTCTTT
13,TRGJ1/TRGJ2,few,TRGV2,CATWDERYYKKLF,TGTGCCACCTGGGACGAACGCTATTATAAGAAACTCTTT
14,TRGJ1/TRGJ2,.,TRGV4,CATWNGWEYYKKLF,TGTGCCACCTGGAATGGTTGGGAGTATTATAAGAAACTCTTT
12,TRGJ1/TRGJ2,.,TRGV9,CALWEGRYKKLF,TGTGCCTTGTGGGAGGGGAGGTATAAGAAACTCTTT
14,TRGJ1/TRGJ2,.,TRGV4,CATWDGPRYYKKLF,TGTGCCACCTGGGATGGGCCACGATATTATAAGAAACTCTTT
11,TRGJ1/TRGJ2,few,TRGV9,CALWEPWEKLF,TGTGCCTTGTGGGAGCCGTGGGAGAAACTCTTT
14,TRGJP2,.,TRGV9,CALWEVVGDWIKTF,TGTGCCTTGTGGGAGGTGGTAGGGGATTGGATCAAGACGTTT
14,TRGJ1/TRGJ2,.,TRGV5,CATWDRLHYYKKLF,TGTGCCACCTGGGACAGGCTTCATTATTATAAGAAACTCTTT
16,TRGJP2,.,TRGV3,CATWDRPVGSDWIKTF,TGTGCCACCTGGGACAGGCCAGTGGGTAGTGATTGGATCAAGACGTTT
13,TRGJ1/TRGJ2,.,TRGV5,CATWDPLRYKKLF,TGTGCCACCTGGGACCCCCTTCGTTATAAGAAACTCTTT
15,TRGJ1/TRGJ2,few,TRGV5,CATWDPLYPHYKKLF,TGTGCCACCTGGGACCCCCTCTATCCCCATTATAAGAAACTCTTT
11,TRGJ1/TRGJ2,few,TRGV2,CATWDRKTKLF,TGTGCCACCTGGGACAGGAAAACAAAACTCTTT
15,TRGJP2,few,TRGV3,CATWDRPRSDWIKTF,TGTGCCACCTGGGACAGGCCCCGCAGTGATTGGATCAAGACGTTT
13,TRGJ1/TRGJ2,.,TRGV2,CATWDWGDPKKLF,TGTGCCACCTGGGACTGGGGGGACCCTAAGAAACTCTTT
11,TRGJ1/TRGJ2,.,TRGV4,CATWNGRGKLF,TGTGCCACCTGGAATGGGCGGGGGAAACTCTTT
10,TRGJP1,few,TRGV8,CATWGWLKIF,TGTGCCACCTGGGGCTGGCTCAAGATATTT
12,TRGJ1/TRGJ2,few,TRGV4,CATWDGPVKKLF,TGTGCCACCTGGGATGGGCCGGTCAAGAAACTCTTT
14,TRGJ1/TRGJ2,few,TRGV5,CATWDSRAYYKKLF,TGTGCCACCTGGGACAGTCGAGCATATTATAAGAAACTCTTT
14,TRGJ1/TRGJ2,.,TRGV9,CALWEVPTYYKKLF,TGTGCCTTGTGGGAGGTGCCTACTTATTATAAGAAACTCTTT
14,TRGJ1/TRGJ2,.,TRGV4,CATWNGLGYYKKLF,TGTGCCACCTGGAATGGGCTTGGTTATTATAAGAAACTCTTT